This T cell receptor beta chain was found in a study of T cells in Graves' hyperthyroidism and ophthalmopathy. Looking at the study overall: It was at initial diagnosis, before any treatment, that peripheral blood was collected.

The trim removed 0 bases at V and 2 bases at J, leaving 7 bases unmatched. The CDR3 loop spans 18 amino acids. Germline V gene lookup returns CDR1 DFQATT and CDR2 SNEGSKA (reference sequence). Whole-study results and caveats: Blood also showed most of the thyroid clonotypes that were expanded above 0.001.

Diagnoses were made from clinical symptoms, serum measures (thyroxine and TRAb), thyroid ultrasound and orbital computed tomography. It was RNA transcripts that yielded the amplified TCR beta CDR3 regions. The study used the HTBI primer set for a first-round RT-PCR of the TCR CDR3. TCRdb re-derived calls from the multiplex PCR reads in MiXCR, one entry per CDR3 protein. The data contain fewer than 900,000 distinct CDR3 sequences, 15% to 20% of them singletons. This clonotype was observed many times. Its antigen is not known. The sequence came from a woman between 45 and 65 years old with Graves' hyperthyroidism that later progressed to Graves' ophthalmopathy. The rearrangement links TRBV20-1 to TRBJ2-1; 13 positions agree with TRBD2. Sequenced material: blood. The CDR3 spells CSARDPLTSGGAYNEQFF. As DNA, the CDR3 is TGCAGTGCTAGAGATCCCCTAACTAGCGGGGGGGCCTACAATGAGCAGTTCTTC.